This T cell receptor (beta chain) was recorded in a study of OX40 agonist ivuxolimab in advanced cancers. Whole-study findings and limits: A proportion of nonresponders additionally exhibited low normalized T-cell clonal expansion.

This clone was seen just once. Its antigen remains unknown. This CDR3 has 18 amino acids. With V trimmed by 3 bases and J by 5 bases, 6 bases remained unmatched. Germline CDR1 KGHSH, CDR2 LQKENI. Assay: immunoSEQ multiplex PCR; the TCRdb copy retains only in-frame clones and omits some. The table has just over 50,000 clones, 70% to 80% seen once. The chain recombines TRBV18 with TRBJ2-2, with TRBD2 matching 16 bases. This sequence was found in an adult with an advanced solid tumor such as melanoma, head and neck, liver or kidney cancer. Material: CD4+ or CD8+ T cells sorted from blood, obtained in a trial of the OX40 agonist ivuxolimab. CDR3 loop: CASSPGLAGGPRTGELFF. CDR3 bases: TGTGCCAGCTCACCGGGACTAGCGGGAGGGCCAAGAACCGGGGAGCTGTTTTTT.